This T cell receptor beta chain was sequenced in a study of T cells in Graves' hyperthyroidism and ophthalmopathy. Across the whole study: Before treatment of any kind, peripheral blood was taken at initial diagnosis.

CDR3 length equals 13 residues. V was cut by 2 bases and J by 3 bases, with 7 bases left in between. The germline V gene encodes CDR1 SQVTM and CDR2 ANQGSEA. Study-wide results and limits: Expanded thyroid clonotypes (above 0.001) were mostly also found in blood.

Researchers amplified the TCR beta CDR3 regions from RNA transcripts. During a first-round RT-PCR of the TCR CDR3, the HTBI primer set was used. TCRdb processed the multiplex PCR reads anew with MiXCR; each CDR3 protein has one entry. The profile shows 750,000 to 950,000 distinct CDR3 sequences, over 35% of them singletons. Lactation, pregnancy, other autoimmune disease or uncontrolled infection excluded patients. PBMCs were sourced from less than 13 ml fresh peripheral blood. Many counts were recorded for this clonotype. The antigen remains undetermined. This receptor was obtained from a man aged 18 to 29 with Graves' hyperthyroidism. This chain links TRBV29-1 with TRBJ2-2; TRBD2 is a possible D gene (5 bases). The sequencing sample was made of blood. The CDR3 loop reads CSVEKRDTGELFF. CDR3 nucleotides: TGCAGCGTTGAAAAGAGGGACACCGGGGAGCTGTTTTTT.